The TCR beta chain described here comes from a study of T cells in Graves' hyperthyroidism and ophthalmopathy. Roughly 9.1 ml of fresh peripheral blood supplied the PBMCs. It was RNA transcripts that yielded the amplified TCR beta CDR3 regions. Using the HTBI primer set, a first-round RT-PCR was run on the TCR CDR3. A single record per CDR3 protein comes from TCRdb applying MiXCR to the multiplex PCR reads. The sample has 300,000 to 400,000 distinct CDR3 sequences, roughly 18% seen once; the top ten hold around 47%. CDR1 and CDR2 (germline): LGHDT, YNNKEL (reference sequence). The CDR3 sequence is 19 residues long. With V trimmed by 3 bases and J by 9 bases, 24 bases remained unmatched. This clonotype was seen many times.

This receptor was identified in a woman between 50 and 59 years old with Graves' hyperthyroidism. The source material was blood. The chain links TRBV3-1 to TRBJ2-7; 9 bases are a match to TRBD2. The CDR3 DNA reads as TGTGCCAGCAGCCACCTAAGGGTCCAGCGGGGGGCTGCGAAGTGGGTGCAGTACTTC. Protein sequence: CASSHLRVQRGAAKWVQYF.